These T cell receptor beta chains were read from a single sample in a study of blood T cell dynamics during melanoma immunotherapy. Using immunoSEQ multiplex PCR, the repertoire was profiled, and TCRdb retains in-frame clones only, with some absent. The sample contains 8,000 to 13,000 clones, 88% of which appear only once. This specimen was blood, taken from a patient treated with checkpoint blockade. The source of these receptors is a human donor with melanoma. CDR3s include the opening cysteine and the closing phenylalanine or tryptophan. Fields, in order: CDR3 length, D gene, V gene, J gene, clone size, CDR3 DNA, CDR3 protein. D genes are given only for firm matches. The listing skips clone size in some rows; elsewhere it reads once, few, many or a size class.

15	.	TRBV5-5	TRBJ1-2	.	TGTGCCAGCAGCTTGGAGGAGCCACCTAACTATGGCTACACCTTC	CASSLEEPPNYGYTF
15	TRBD2	TRBV6-6	TRBJ2-5	.	TGTGCCAGCAGTTATACGGCGGGAGGGTACGAGACCCAGTACTTC	CASSYTAGGYETQYF
14	.	TRBV7-2	TRBJ2-1	.	TGTGCCAGCAGCTTTCCGGGCCAATACAATGAGCAGTTCTTC	CASSFPGQYNEQFF
16	TRBD1	TRBV30	TRBJ2-2	.	TGTGCCTGGAGTCTTCCGGGACAGGGGTTCACCGGGGAGCTGTTTTTT	CAWSLPGQGFTGELFF
15	TRBD1	TRBV25-1	TRBJ1-1	.	TGTGCCAGCAGTGAGGCCGGGACAGGGGGCACTGAAGCTTTCTTT	CASSEAGTGGTEAFF
19	.	TRBV7-9	TRBJ1-5	.	TGTGCCAGCAGCTCCTCAACCCTTAGACAGAATTATAGCAATCAGCCCCAGCATTTT	CASSSSTLRQNYSNQPQHF
15	.	TRBV27	TRBJ1-2	.	TGTGCCAGCAGTTTAAAATTGGGAGGGTACCATGGCTACACCTTC	CASSLKLGGYHGYTF
13	.	TRBV14	TRBJ2-7	.	TGTGCCAGCAGCCAAAGGGTGAACTACGAGCAGTACTTC	CASSQRVNYEQYF
14	TRBD1	TRBV7-9	TRBJ1-4	.	TGTGCCAGCAGACCAGGGACAGGGAGTGAAAAACTGTTTTTT	CASRPGTGSEKLFF
15	TRBD1	TRBV7-2	TRBJ1-6	.	TGTGCCAGCAGCTTTCCGGGACAGGGTCTATCACCCCTCCACTTT	CASSFPGQGLSPLHF
15	.	TRBV28	TRBJ1-5	.	TGTGCCAGCAGCCCGGGAGGACGGAGCAATCAGCCCCAGCATTTT	CASSPGGRSNQPQHF
14	TRBD1	TRBV19	TRBJ2-7	.	TGTGCCAGTAGTTCCCGGGGACAGACCTACGAGCAGTACTTC	CASSSRGQTYEQYF
17	.	TRBV18	TRBJ2-7	.	TGTGCCAGCTCACTTCGACAATCCGTATCTATGTCCTACGAGCAGTACTTC	CASSLRQSVSMSYEQYF
17	TRBD1	TRBV4-2	TRBJ2-2	.	TGTGCCAGCAGCCATGGGACAGGGGGCCTAGAATCCGGGGAGCTGTTTTTT	CASSHGTGGLESGELFF
14	.	TRBV5-5	TRBJ2-7	once	TGTGCCAGCAGCTTCGGGCAGAGAGCTTACGAGCAGTACTTC	CASSFGQRAYEQYF
14	.	TRBV4-1	TRBJ1-1	.	TGCGCCAGCAGAGGGAGTCTGAAGGGCACTGAAGCTTTCTTT	CASRGSLKGTEAFF
13	TRBD1	TRBV18	TRBJ1-2	.	TGTGCCAGCTCACCCACCGGGACAGCTGGCTACACCTTC	CASSPTGTAGYTF
15	.	TRBV6-1	TRBJ1-2	.	TGTGCCAGCTTCTCTTGGGGCGGAGCCGATGAGGGCTACACCTTC	CASFSWGGADEGYTF
14	.	TRBV27	TRBJ2-3	.	TGTGCCAGCAGTTTAGGGGCCAGCACAGATACGCAGTATTTT	CASSLGASTDTQYF
14	.	TRBV2	TRBJ2-1	.	TGTGCCAGCAGCCAAACCGGGGGAGGTAATGAGCAGTTCTTC	CASSQTGGGNEQFF
14	TRBD2	TRBV7-6	TRBJ2-7	.	TGTGCCAGCAGCTTAGCACTAGCGGGAGGCGAGCAGTACTTC	CASSLALAGGEQYF
15	TRBD1	TRBV5-1	TRBJ2-1	.	TGCGCCAGCAGCAGGTCCGGGACAGGGGTCCATGAGCAGTTCTTC	CASSRSGTGVHEQFF
12	.	TRBV29-1	TRBJ2-3	once	TGCAGCGCTATCTCTAGCACAGATACGCAGTATTTT	CSAISSTDTQYF
15	.	TRBV27	TRBJ2-7	.	TGTGCCACCCACCCCCTGGGCTCATTTTCCTACGAGCAGTACTTC	CATHPLGSFSYEQYF
14	.	TRBV6-5	TRBJ1-6	.	TGTGCCACGACGCCGGGACAAAGAAATTCACCCCTCCACTTT	CATTPGQRNSPLHF
14	TRBD1	TRBV19	TRBJ1-5	.	TGTGCCAGTAGTATAAGGACAGGGCCTCAGCCCCAGCATTTT	CASSIRTGPQPQHF
16	TRBD1	TRBV7-9	TRBJ2-2	.	TGTGCCAGCAGGAAGTCGACAGGGGGAAATACCGGGGAGCTGTTTTTT	CASRKSTGGNTGELFF
18	TRBD2	TRBV4-1	TRBJ2-1	.	TGCGCCAGCAGCCAAGGGGCTAGCGGGAGTATCCCCTACAATGAGCAGTTCTTC	CASSQGASGSIPYNEQFF
14	.	TRBV5-6	TRBJ1-5	.	TGTGCCAGCAGCTTTTATTCAGGCAATCAGCCCCAGCATTTT	CASSFYSGNQPQHF
14	.	TRBV7-8	TRBJ1-5	.	TGTGCCAGCAGCTTAGAGGGTGGCAATCAGCCCCAGCATTTT	CASSLEGGNQPQHF
19	TRBD1	TRBV5-1	TRBJ1-2	.	TGCGCCAGCAGCTTGTATCCATCGGGACAGGGAAGTGTGGTGCGTGGCTACACCTTC	CASSLYPSGQGSVVRGYTF
16	.	TRBV13	TRBJ2-3	.	TGTGCCAGCAGCTCTAGTGGGGCGAGAAACACAGATACGCAGTATTTT	CASSSSGARNTDTQYF
13	.	TRBV5-1	TRBJ2-2	.	TGCGCCAGCAGCCGATCGAACACCGGGGAGCTGTTTTTT	CASSRSNTGELFF
14	.	TRBV7-8	TRBJ2-7	.	TGTGCCAGCAGCTTAAAAGGAGGACCGTACGAGCAGTACTTC	CASSLKGGPYEQYF
16	.	TRBV5-1	TRBJ1-1	once	TGCGCCAGCAGCTTGCCCCTCGGAGCCGGGAACACTGAAGCTTTCTTT	CASSLPLGAGNTEAFF
14	.	TRBV5-1	TRBJ2-1	.	TGCGCCAGCAGTTGGGAACAGGCATACAATGAGCAGTTCTTC	CASSWEQAYNEQFF
12	.	TRBV18	TRBJ1-1	.	TGTGCCAGCTCACATGGGCTCACTGAAGCTTTCTTT	CASSHGLTEAFF
15	.	TRBV11-2	TRBJ1-2	.	TGTGCCAGCAGCTTAGCGGGGGATGGGAGCTATGGCTACACCTTC	CASSLAGDGSYGYTF